The next 5 T cell receptor beta chains were all read from a single sample in a study of T-cell memory formation after mild COVID-19. Using its own MiXCR run on the 5' RACE reads, TCRdb lists one record per CDR3 protein. The sample lists around 440,000 distinct CDR3 sequences, 15% to 20% occurring once. The sequenced material came from PBMCs or a T cell subset sorted from them (not recorded which). These receptor sequences come from an adult woman who had mild COVID-19 (a few samples of this study predate the infection). Cell type and time point are not known.

V and J are TRBV24-1 and TRBJ2-3; 7 positions agree with TRBD2. The CDR3 totals 13 residues. V shed 6 bases and J 9 bases; nucleotides not matched to a gene: 8. The germline CDR1 and CDR2 sequences are KGHDR and SFDVKD. This CDR3 is CATSPGTKMTQYF. The CDR3, as DNA: TGTGCCACCAGTCCCGGGACTAAGATGACGCAGTATTTT.

In this sample, this clonotype turned up a few times. The gene calls are TRBV9 and TRBJ2-1; D uncertain. Germline values: CDR1 SGDLS, CDR2 YYNGEE. V was cut by 0 bases and J by 5 bases, with 12 bases left in between. The CDR3 loop spans 15 amino acids. CDR3 sequence: CASSVDGEGHNEQFF. Here the CDR3 DNA reads TGTGCCAGCAGCGTAGACGGTGAAGGGCACAATGAGCAGTTCTTC. Based on the CDR3 plus reference TRBV9 and TRBJ2-1, the full variable domain is DSGVTQTPKHLITATGQRVTLRCSPRSGDLSVYWYQQSLDQGLQFLIQYYNGEERAKGNILERFSAQQFPDLHSELNLSSLELGDSALYFCASSVDGEGHNEQFFGPGTRLTVL.

This clonotype was observed a handful of times. This chain joins TRBV7-8 and TRBJ1-4; 11 bases agree with TRBD1. CDR1 is SGHVS and CDR2 is FQNEAQ in the germline V gene. This CDR3 is built from 18 residues. J gave up 6 bases and V 1 base, and 10 bases lay outside the gene matches. CDR3 nucleotides: TGTGCCAGCAGCTTAGTACGCGGACAGGGGGCTCTAGATGAAAAACTGTTTTTT. It specifies CASSLVRGQGALDEKLFF.

The J gene is TRBJ2-7, the V gene TRBV12-3 or TRBV12-4; 9 positions match TRBD1. Germline trimming cut 6 bases from V and 5 bases from J; bases unmatched to any gene: 11. The CDR3 runs to 15 residues. The CDR3 protein is CASSAPGQGTHEQYF. Here the CDR3 DNA reads TGTGCCAGCAGCGCGCCGGGACAGGGAACCCACGAGCAGTACTTC.

This clonotype was seen many times. The chain has TRBV20-1 and TRBJ2-3, with D possibly matching TRBD2 (5 bases). The CDR3 covers 16 residues. The germline V gene encodes CDR1 DFQATT and CDR2 SNEGSKA (reference sequence). Trimming left V 0 bases short and J 0 bases short, with 13 bases between. CDR3 DNA sequence: TGCAGTGCTAGAGATCCCGGGGTCGCTAGCACAGATACGCAGTATTTT. It yields the protein CSARDPGVASTDTQYF.